The 27 T cell receptor beta chains below all came from one sample that was sequenced in a study of blood T cell repertoires in COVID-19. Some clones are missing from TCRdb's copy, which holds only in-frame ones; the method was immunoSEQ multiplex PCR. This sample has 450,000 or so clones, with over 85% found just once. Material for sequencing was peripheral blood. These receptors came from a man between 18 and 35 years old with COVID-19, enrolled during active disease.

The chain carries TRBV3-1 (or the pseudogene TRBV3-2) and TRBJ1-5, with a weak D call TRBD1 (6 bases). Germline CDR1 reads LGHDT; CDR2 reads YNNKEL (reference sequence). The CDR3 runs to 15 residues. V was pared by 1 base and J by 4 bases, with 11 bases between. This CDR3 reads CASSQALGQNQPQHF. DNA of the CDR3: TGTGCCAGCAGCCAAGCCCTAGGACAGAATCAGCCCCAGCATTTT.

The chain recombines TRBV6-5 with TRBJ1-4, with D perhaps TRBD1 (6 bases). The CDR3 has 13 amino acids. V was cut by 6 bases and J by 8 bases, with 13 bases left in between. The germline gives CDR1 MNHEY, CDR2 SVGAGI. The CDR3 region is CASRTNRAEKLFF. The CDR3 region has the DNA TGTGCCAGCAGAACAAACAGGGCCGAAAAACTGTTTTTT.

The rearrangement joins TRBV19 to TRBJ1-2; D uncertain. From germline, CDR1 is LNHDA and CDR2 SQIVND (reference sequence). The CDR3 is 15 amino acids. The ends were cut back, 4 bases at V and 7 bases at J, with 19 bases in the middle. The DNA for the CDR3 is TGTGCCAGTAGTAGGCCACGCGACCGACTGGGTGGCTACACCTTC. This translates into CASSRPRDRLGGYTF.

The V gene is TRBV5-5, the J gene TRBJ2-1, with D possibly being TRBD1 (5 bases). This CDR3 is built from 13 residues. Trimming took off 7 bases at V and 10 bases at J, with 18 bases between the two ends. The germline CDR1 and CDR2 sequences are SGHKS and YYEKEE (reference sequence). The CDR3 sequence is CASGQFPDGEQFF. Written as DNA, the CDR3 is TGTGCCAGCGGACAATTTCCCGATGGAGAGCAGTTCTTC.

This chain joins TRBV12-3 or TRBV12-4 and TRBJ2-3; 8 positions match TRBD2. V shed 10 bases, J shed 2 bases, and the junction held 5 bases outside the gene matches. The CDR3 totals 13 residues. The DNA for the CDR3 is TGTGCCATCGGGGGGGAAAACACAGATACGCAGTATTTT. Encoded protein: CAIGGENTDTQYF.

This chain connects TRBV11-2 to TRBJ2-3; no firm D call. Germline lookup yields CDR1 SGHAT and CDR2 FQNNGV. The CDR3 extends over 13 amino acids. Trimming shortened V by 2 bases and J by 1 base, and 4 bases separated the two germline ends. CDR3 sequence (DNA): TGTGCCAGCAGCTTACCGGGCACAGATACGCAGTATTTT. It is translated as CASSLPGTDTQYF. Using reference TRBV11-2 and TRBJ2-3 for the parts outside the CDR3, the full variable domain is EAGVAQSPRYKIIEKRQSVAFWCNPISGHATLYWYQQILGQGPKLLIQFQNNGVVDDSQLPKDRFSAERLKGVDSTLKIQPAKLEDSAVYLCASSLPGTDTQYFGPGTRLTVL.

V gene TRBV5-1 combines with J gene TRBJ2-2; 8 nucleotides match TRBD1. The CDR3 is 18 amino acids. Trimming at V came to 1 base and at J to 0 bases, leaving 8 bases not matched to a gene. Per germline, CDR1 SGHRS and CDR2 YFSETQ. CDR3 in amino acids: CASSLLGTGTTNTGELFF. The CDR3 DNA follows: TGCGCCAGCAGCTTGTTAGGGACAGGAACAACGAACACCGGGGAGCTGTTTTTT. Full variable domain (missing parts from reference TRBV5-1 and TRBJ2-2): KAGVTQTPRYLIKTRGQQVTLSCSPISGHRSVSWYQQTPGQGLQFLFEYFSETQRNKGNFPGRFSGRQFSNSRSEMNVSTLELGDSALYLCASSLLGTGTTNTGELFFGEGSRLTVL.

The gene calls are TRBV2 and TRBJ2-1; TRBD2 aligns across 7 bases. V was pared by 4 bases and J by 4 bases, with 4 bases of the junction left unmatched. The CDR3 length is 14 residues. Per germline, CDR1 SNHLY and CDR2 FYNNEI. CDR3 region: CASSVAGDYNEQFF. CDR3 bases: TGTGCCAGCAGTGTGGCGGGGGATTACAATGAGCAGTTCTTC.

This chain joins TRBV10-1 and TRBJ2-7; 10 bases fit TRBD1. CDR1 and CDR2 from the germline V gene are WNHNN and SYGVQD (reference sequence). The CDR3 extends over 12 amino acids. The trim removed 8 bases at V and 4 bases at J, leaving 2 bases unmatched. CDR3 region: CASGQGGYEQYF. The CDR3 region has the DNA TGCGCCAGCGGACAGGGGGGATACGAGCAGTACTTC.

The chain uses TRBV12-3 or TRBV12-4 and TRBJ2-3, with 7 bases aligning to TRBD1. CDR3 length equals 13 residues. Trimming cost V 5 bases and J 3 bases; bases outside gene matches: 2. CDR3 DNA sequence: TGTGCCAGCAGTACAGGGGTGACAGATACGCAGTATTTT. Residues: CASSTGVTDTQYF.

The V call is TRBV2, the J call TRBJ2-3, with 9 bases identical to TRBD2. CDR1 and CDR2 from the germline V gene are SNHLY and FYNNEI. The CDR3 loop spans 16 amino acids. V shed 2 bases, J shed 2 bases, and the junction held 5 bases outside the gene matches. In nucleotides, the CDR3 is TGTGCCAGCAGTGAATCATTAGCGGGGGTCACAGATACGCAGTATTTT. Its translation is CASSESLAGVTDTQYF.

The chain employs TRBV5-1 and TRBJ2-7, with 8 positions matching TRBD1. The germline CDR1 and CDR2 sequences are SGHRS and YFSETQ. The CDR3 covers 17 residues. Trimming cost V 10 bases and J 3 bases; bases outside gene matches: 21. The CDR3 DNA reads as TGCGCCTCCGGGTTTGGATCCGGACAGGGATTTGTCTACGAGCAGTACTTC. Translation gives CASGFGSGQGFVYEQYF.

This clone was observed once. This sequence joins TRBV10-3 and TRBJ2-1; D unresolved. The CDR3 is 12 amino acids. Trimming took off 4 bases at V and 4 bases at J, with 5 bases between the two ends. Germline CDR1 and CDR2: ENHRY and SYGVKD. CDR3 in amino acids: CAISVEYNEQFF. The CDR3 DNA reads TGTGCCATCAGTGTTGAGTACAATGAGCAGTTCTTC.

This clone was recorded once. V and J are TRBV6-5 and TRBJ1-2; TRBD1 matches 7 bases. The CDR3 contains 15 residues. Losses at the gene ends were 4 bases for V and 0 bases for J; bases not matched to a gene: 5. The germline CDR1 and CDR2 sequences are MNHEY and SVGAGI. The CDR3 region is CASSFGQEPNYGYTF. The CDR3 DNA follows: TGTGCCAGCAGTTTCGGACAGGAACCTAACTATGGCTACACCTTC.

The V and J genes are TRBV2 and TRBJ1-4; no clear D gene. The germline V gene has CDR1 SNHLY and CDR2 FYNNEI. The CDR3 covers 14 residues. V was trimmed by 1 base and J by 6 bases, leaving 9 bases between them. In DNA form, the CDR3 reads TGTGCCAGCAGTGAAGGGCAGGACTATGAAAAACTGTTTTTT. Translated, it gives CASSEGQDYEKLFF.

The chain combines TRBV6-5 with TRBJ1-1; D is ambiguous. Per germline, CDR1 MNHEY and CDR2 SVGAGI. The CDR3 has 14 amino acids. V gave up 4 bases and J gave up 4 bases, with 13 bases separating them. The chain's CDR3 is CASSWREKGTEAFF. As DNA, the CDR3 is TGTGCCAGCAGTTGGAGGGAGAAAGGCACTGAAGCTTTCTTT.

The V gene is TRBV27, the J gene TRBJ1-4; 7 bases align to TRBD1. The trim removed 5 bases at V and 4 bases at J, leaving 4 bases unmatched. Germline V gene data show CDR1 as MNHEY and CDR2 as SMNVEV (reference sequence). CDR3 length: 14 residues. CDR3 in DNA: TGTGCCAGCAGTCAGGGACAGAATAATGAAAAACTGTTTTTT. Translation: CASSQGQNNEKLFF.

This clone was seen a single time. The chain joins TRBV4-2 to TRBJ1-2; D unclear. V dropped 0 bases and J dropped 8 bases, with 13 bases sitting between them. Germline assignment: CDR1 LGHNA and CDR2 YNFKEQ. The CDR3 is made up of 14 amino acids. CDR3 coding DNA: TGTGCCAGCAGCCAAGATTGGGCAATAGAAGGCTACACCTTC. Translated: CASSQDWAIEGYTF.

This sequence joins TRBV6-5 and TRBJ1-6; D remains ambiguous. The CDR3 covers 14 residues. Trimming shortened V by 2 bases and J by 9 bases, and 11 bases separated the two germline ends. CDR1 and CDR2 (germline): MNHEY, SVGAGI. DNA of the CDR3: TGTGCCAGCAGTTACGGGTCGGGAATTTCACCCCTCCACTTT. Protein product: CASSYGSGISPLHF.

The V gene is TRBV7-3, the J gene TRBJ2-3, with D uncertain. The CDR3 has 13 residues. In germline, CDR1 is SGHTA, CDR2 FQGTGA. V dropped 1 base and J dropped 10 bases, with 12 bases sitting between them. The CDR3 protein is CASSLNGDKPQYF. The DNA for the CDR3 is TGTGCCAGCAGCTTAAACGGTGATAAGCCGCAGTATTTT.

The rearrangement uses TRBV5-8 and TRBJ1-2, with a weak D call TRBD1 (5 bases). CDR3 size: 14 residues. The germline V gene has CDR1 SGHTS and CDR2 YDEGEE. This CDR3 reads CALNKRGSGYGYTF. CDR3 nucleotide sequence: TGTGCTTTAAACAAAAGGGGATCGGGCTATGGCTACACCTTC.

This rearrangement joins TRBV10-1 to TRBJ2-2, with 7 positions matching TRBD1. This CDR3 is built from 15 residues. Germline-derived CDR1 and CDR2 are WNHNN and SYGVQD (reference sequence). J was trimmed by 1 base and V by 4 bases; bases with no gene match: 3. The DNA of the CDR3 is TGCGCCAGCAGTGTTGGGACAGTGAACACCGGGGAGCTGTTTTTT. Protein: CASSVGTVNTGELFF.

In its sample, this clone was seen a few times. V gene TRBV5-4 combines with J gene TRBJ1-1, with 7 bases that match TRBD1. This CDR3 region has 14 residues. V was clipped by 4 bases and J by 10 bases; unmatched bases: 13. Germline V gives CDR1 SGHNT, CDR2 YYREEE (reference sequence). The CDR3 bases are TGTGCCAGCAGCGCACCGGGACAGAGAAATGTAGCTTTCTTT. It codes for CASSAPGQRNVAFF. Combining the CDR3 with reference TRBV5-4 and TRBJ1-1 gives the whole variable domain ETGVTQSPTHLIKTRGQQVTLRCSSQSGHNTVSWYQQALGQGPQFIFQYYREEENGRGNFPPRFSGLQFPNYSSELNVNALELDDSALYLCASSAPGQRNVAFFGQGTRLTVV.

This clone was detected once. The CDR3 coding sequence is TGTGCCAGCAGCTTAGAGGCGCGGGAGGTATCCTACGAGCAGTACTTC. Its protein is CASSLEAREVSYEQYF. This chain uses TRBV7-8 with TRBJ2-7; 8 nucleotides align to TRBD2. V trimming: 1 base; J trimming: 1 base; junction bases outside the gene matches: 6. Germline V gene lookup returns CDR1 SGHVS and CDR2 FQNEAQ. The CDR3 is 16 residues long.

V is TRBV5-3 and J is TRBJ2-2, with TRBD2 identical over 9 bases. TRBV5-3 is an ORF for which the function is uncertain. The CDR3 length is 17 residues. Unmatched junction bases numbered 6, after V lost 0 bases and J lost 3 bases. Here the CDR3 reads CARSLVQREEDTGELFF. The DNA of the CDR3 is TGTGCCAGAAGCTTGGTTCAGCGGGAGGAGGACACCGGGGAGCTGTTTTTT.

The chain couples TRBV6-5 to TRBJ1-4; 7 bases are shared with TRBD1. Per the germline V gene, CDR1 is MNHEY and CDR2 is SVGAGI. V was pared by 5 bases and J by 6 bases, with 9 bases of the junction left unmatched. The CDR3 is 15 amino acids. In DNA, the CDR3 is TGTGCCAGCAGTCCCCGGGACAGAAGTTATGAAAAACTGTTTTTT. Its translation: CASSPRDRSYEKLFF.

This chain links TRBV3-1 (or the pseudogene TRBV3-2) with TRBJ2-7; 7 bases fit TRBD1. Germline lookup yields CDR1 LGHDT and CDR2 YNNKEL (reference sequence). Germline trimming cut 0 bases from V and 7 bases from J; bases unmatched to any gene: 9. The CDR3 is 15 residues long. This CDR3 reads CASSQDNRQGYEQYF. The CDR3 DNA is TGTGCCAGCAGCCAAGATAACCGACAGGGTTATGAGCAGTACTTC.